This T cell receptor beta chain was profiled in a study of CD8+ T cells in alopecia areata. Study results and caveats: Many expanded lesional clones persisted in scalp and blood during tofacitinib treatment.

This clone has only a few counts. The antigen remains undetermined. Treatment noted: oral pan-JAK inhibitor, 5-10 mg twice daily. Researchers gathered lesional scalp punch biopsies and peripheral blood from patients with alopecia areata. Extracted from the samples, RNA was reverse transcribed into cDNA to serve as the sequencing template. Profiled with immunoSEQ multiplex PCR; TCRdb holds only in-frame clones, not every one. The table records nearly 200,000 clones, roughly 60% of them present only once. The CDR3 has 13 residues. The germline V gene has CDR1 ENHRY and CDR2 SYGVKD. The germline V and J ends were trimmed by 8 bases and 8 bases, with 16 bases remaining between them.

Specimen: CD4+ T cells sorted from blood, collected at week 24, from a patient treated with tofacitinib. The TCR comes from a human donor with alopecia areata. The V gene is TRBV10-3, the J gene TRBJ2-1; no clear D gene. CDR3 nucleotides: TGTGCCATCTCAAGAAGACCCGACGATGAGCAGTTCTTC. Protein: CAISRRPDDEQFF.